The 18 T cell receptor beta chains presented below share a single source sample, sequenced in a study of OX40 agonist ivuxolimab in advanced cancers. Here immunoSEQ multiplex PCR was the method, and the copy in TCRdb shows in-frame clones only, minus some. The sample contains some 94,000 clones, roughly 90% of which appear only once. The sample was CD4+ or CD8+ T cells sorted from blood, taken in a trial of the OX40 agonist ivuxolimab. These receptors all come from an adult with an advanced solid tumor such as melanoma, head and neck, liver or kidney cancer.

As DNA, the CDR3 is TGCGCCAGCAGCCAAGAAGTCTTGGGCTGGACTGAAGCTTTCTTT. Its translation is CASSQEVLGWTEAFF. The rearrangement links TRBV4-3 to TRBJ1-1; no clear D. V was shortened by 0 bases and J by 5 bases, with 13 bases between the two germline ends. Germline lookup yields CDR1 LGHNA and CDR2 YSLEER. CDR3 size: 15 residues.

This chain uses TRBV4-1 with TRBJ2-3; possible D gene TRBD2, 6 bases. V lost 4 bases and J lost 2, with 22 bases in between. The CDR3 sequence is 18 residues long. CDR1 is MGHRA, CDR2 YSYEKL, per germline. The CDR3: CASSLSRDSGTLTDTQYF. CDR3 nucleotide sequence: TGCGCCAGCAGCCTAAGCAGGGACTCCGGGACCCTCACAGATACGCAGTATTTT.

The chain joins TRBV28 to TRBJ2-3; D ambiguous. V lost 3 bases and J lost 4, with 2 bases in between. The CDR3 consists of 11 residues. Germline loops: CDR1 MDHEN, CDR2 SYDVKM. The CDR3 coding sequence is TGTGCCAGCAGTTTGCCAGATACGCAGTATTTT. Translation gives CASSLPDTQYF.

For the CDR3, the DNA is TGTGCCAGCAGCAAAGCAGGGTACCAAGAGACCCAGTACTTC. It translates to CASSKAGYQETQYF. The gene calls are TRBV7-9 and TRBJ2-5; tentatively, D is TRBD1 (5 bases). The length of the CDR3 is 14 residues. In germline, CDR1 is SEHNR, CDR2 FQNEAQ (reference sequence). The V end was cut by 5 bases, the J end by 0 bases, with 10 bases between.

V gene TRBV5-5 combines with J gene TRBJ1-5; 8 bases are a match to TRBD1. Unmatched junction bases numbered 9, after V lost 0 bases and J lost 4 bases. Germline CDR1 SGHKS, CDR2 YYEKEE (reference sequence). The CDR3 totals 17 residues. CDR3 region: CASSLGDRWGYNQPQHF. The DNA for the CDR3 is TGTGCCAGCAGCTTGGGGGACAGGTGGGGTTATAATCAGCCCCAGCATTTT.

Only one count was recorded for this clone. The chain employs TRBV10-2 and TRBJ2-7, with D unresolved. CDR3 length: 15 residues. V was trimmed by 3 bases and J by 2 bases, leaving 14 bases between them. CDR1 and CDR2 (germline): WSHSY, SAAADI. In DNA form, the CDR3 reads TGCGCCAGCAGTGATTGGGGTAGCTACGCCTACGAGCAGTACTTC. Protein product: CASSDWGSYAYEQYF.

The rearrangement joins TRBV5-6 to TRBJ2-7; the match to TRBD1 covers 11 bases. Germline CDR1 is SGHDT and CDR2 is YYEEEE. This CDR3 has 14 amino acids. The trim removed 3 bases at V and 6 bases at J, leaving 5 bases unmatched. CDR3 nucleotides: TGTGCCAGCAGCTACGGACAGGGGGCTTTCGAGCAGTACTTC. Its protein product is CASSYGQGAFEQYF.

This chain uses TRBV6-6 with TRBJ2-1; D is perhaps TRBD1 (6 bases). The CDR3 has 15 residues. Germline values: CDR1 MNHNY, CDR2 SVGAGI (reference sequence). The V gene lost 2 bases and the J gene lost 1 base, with 9 bases spanning the gap. The CDR3 reads CASSYIGTSYNEQFF. The CDR3 bases are TGTGCCAGCAGTTACATCGGGACATCCTACAATGAGCAGTTCTTC.

This clone was counted a single time. The V gene is TRBV5-1, the J gene TRBJ2-7; D is possibly TRBD1 or TRBD2 (5 bases each). Germline lookup yields CDR1 SGHRS and CDR2 YFSETQ. V was pared by 4 bases and J by 1 base, with 15 bases between. The CDR3 covers 15 residues. The DNA of the CDR3 is TGCGCCAGCAGCGGGCTTACCAGGGAGTCCTACGAGCAGTACTTC. Its translation: CASSGLTRESYEQYF.

CDR3 nucleotide sequence: TGTGCCAGCAGGACAGGGATGAACACTGAAGCTTTCTTT. Translated: CASRTGMNTEAFF. This chain connects TRBV6-1 to TRBJ1-1; 7 positions match TRBD1. The germline CDR1 and CDR2 sequences are MNHNS and SASEGT. The trim removed 6 bases at V and 0 bases at J, leaving 1 base unmatched. The CDR3 is 13 amino acids.

V gene TRBV29-1 combines with J gene TRBJ2-2, with D uncertain. V dropped 3 bases and J dropped 5 bases, with 4 bases sitting between them. Germline lookup yields CDR1 SQVTM and CDR2 ANQGSEA. The CDR3 runs 11 residues. The CDR3 is CSVDETGELFF. The CDR3, as DNA: TGCAGCGTTGACGAAACCGGGGAGCTGTTTTTT.

J is TRBJ2-1 and V is TRBV7-9; 10 bases are a match to TRBD2. The J segment lost 4 bases and the V segment lost 5 bases, leaving 2 bases of the junction unmatched. CDR3 size: 14 residues. Germline CDR1 is SEHNR and CDR2 is FQNEAQ (reference sequence). The CDR3 is CASSRSGRYNEQFF. CDR3 bases: TGTGCCAGCAGCCGTAGCGGGAGGTACAATGAGCAGTTCTTC.

The chain carries TRBV5-4 and TRBJ2-7, with D perhaps matching TRBD1 (6 bases). This CDR3 comprises 12 residues. Germline CDR1 reads SGHNT; CDR2 reads YYREEE (reference sequence). Deletions cut 2 bases from V and 4 bases from J, with 7 bases between. The CDR3 DNA sequence: TGTGCCAGCAGCTTCGGACAGTACGAGCAGTACTTC. Protein sequence: CASSFGQYEQYF.

J is TRBJ2-6 and V is TRBV5-5; 13 positions agree with TRBD2. With V trimmed by 3 bases and J by 4 bases, 4 bases remained unmatched. CDR3 length: 17 amino acids. CDR1 and CDR2 (germline): SGHKS, YYEKEE (reference sequence). CDR3 bases: TGTGCCAGCAGCTCGGGACTAGCGGGACCCGGGGCCAACGTCCTGACTTTC. Translating it yields CASSSGLAGPGANVLTF.

This clone was seen just once. CDR3 coding DNA: TGTGCCAGCAGCGATGACAGCGGTTACACCATATATTTT. Its protein is CASSDDSGYTIYF. The J gene is TRBJ1-3, the V gene TRBV9, with a tentative D call TRBD1 (5 bases). Germline values: CDR1 SGDLS, CDR2 YYNGEE. The CDR3 has 13 amino acids. V dropped 3 bases and J dropped 8 bases, with 12 bases sitting between them.

The V and J genes are TRBV6-5 and TRBJ2-2; a possible D gene is TRBD1 (6 bases). V was shortened by 6 bases and J by 7 bases, with 9 bases between the two germline ends. The germline V gene encodes CDR1 MNHEY and CDR2 SVGAGI. The CDR3 spans 12 residues. DNA for the CDR3: TGTGCCAGCAGGGGGGCCGGCGGGGAGCTGTTTTTT. It yields the protein CASRGAGGELFF.

Here the CDR3 reads CATSREGRGGSYEQYF. CDR3 coding DNA: TGTGCCACCAGCAGAGAGGGCAGGGGAGGGTCCTACGAGCAGTACTTC. This chain uses TRBV15 with TRBJ2-7; the D gene is possibly TRBD2 (7 bases). The ends were cut back, 0 bases at V and 1 base at J, with 13 bases in the middle. Germline V CDR1 and CDR2: LNHNV, YYDKDF (reference sequence). CDR3 length: 16 residues.

The rearrangement joins TRBV19 to TRBJ1-3; TRBD1 aligns across 9 bases. Unmatched junction bases numbered 13, after V lost 5 bases and J lost 2 bases. CDR1 is LNHDA and CDR2 is SQIVND in the germline V gene (reference sequence). The CDR3 is made up of 18 amino acids. The CDR3 region is CASSFWTGDRITGNTIYF. CDR3 coding DNA: TGTGCCAGTAGTTTTTGGACAGGGGACCGAATAACTGGAAACACCATATATTTT.